This T cell receptor (beta chain) appears in the sequencing data of a study of beta chain features in type 1 diabetes. CDR1 is SNHLY, CDR2 FYNNEI, per germline. V lost 6 bases, J lost 1 base, and 12 bases lay in between. The CDR3 has 14 amino acids. Study-level results: The study found moderately but significantly shorter TCRB CDR3s in all four CD4+ subsets of Type 1 diabetes patients.

Reverse transcribing all isolated RNA meant expressed TCRB transcripts were sequenced. Some clones are missing from TCRdb's copy, which holds only in-frame ones; the method was immunoSEQ multiplex PCR. This sample has about 340,000 clones, with around 9.3% found just once. This clone turned up a few times. Its antigen is currently unknown. The clonotype was recovered from a man younger than 40 with type 1 diabetes. V is TRBV2 and J is TRBJ2-5, with D uncertain. The sequenced sample was central memory CD4+ T cells from blood. The CDR3 is CASRSSSGQETQYF. In nucleotides, the CDR3 is TGTGCCAGCAGATCTAGTTCAGGCCAAGAGACCCAGTACTTC.